A selection of T cell receptor beta chains follows, all from one sample in a study of shared clonotypes between healthy human individuals. Measured with immunoSEQ multiplex PCR; TCRdb has only the in-frame clones, and not every one. The sample records roughly 480,000 clones, around three quarters being singletons. The specimen sequenced was PBMCs. The receptor source for this set is a woman aged 40 to 50 in good health. Some clones in this sample may be carry-over from other donors' samples. Both conserved end residues are part of each CDR3. A D gene is named only where the DNA matches it firmly. A row's size may be missing; if present it is once, few, many or a size class.

>TRBJ2-1|TRBD2|NA|TRBV4-2
CASSQASGSYNEQFF
TGTGCCAGCAGCCAAGCTAGCGGTAGCTACAATGAGCAGTTCTTC
>TRBJ1-1|NA|NA|TRBV5-1
CASSASIVTEAFF
TGCGCCAGCAGCGCCTCGATTGTTACTGAAGCTTTCTTT
>TRBJ2-2|TRBD2|once|TRBV28
CALAGGPSTGELFF
TGTGCTTTGGCGGGAGGTCCCTCCACCGGGGAGCTGTTTTTT
>TRBJ2-1|TRBD2|NA|TRBV7-3
CASSLRLAGEAGENEQFF
TGTGCCAGCAGCTTAAGACTAGCGGGAGAGGCGGGAGAGAATGAGCAGTTCTTC
>TRBJ2-2|NA|NA|TRBV10-3
CAISESQGSSNTGELFF
TGTGCCATCAGTGAGTCGCAGGGTTCTTCGAACACCGGGGAGCTGTTTTTT
>TRBJ2-3|TRBD1|NA|TRBV6-4
CASSETGGATDTQYF
TGTGCCAGCAGTGAAACAGGGGGCGCAACAGATACGCAGTATTTT
>TRBJ2-2|NA|NA|TRBV19
CASSIWKNTGELFF
TGTGCCAGTAGTATTTGGAAGAACACCGGGGAGCTGTTTTTT
>TRBJ2-4|NA|few|TRBV7-2
CASSLVIAKNIQYF
TGTGCCAGCAGCTTAGTGATAGCCAAAAACATTCAGTACTTC
>TRBJ2-5|TRBD2|few|TRBV11-2
CASSSWAGEEETQYF
TGTGCCAGCAGCTCTTGGGCGGGAGAAGAAGAGACCCAGTACTTC
>TRBJ1-2|TRBD1|NA|TRBV2
CASSGTGGWYGYTF
TGTGCCAGCAGTGGGACAGGGGGTTGGTATGGCTACACCTTC
>TRBJ2-1|TRBD2|few|TRBV5-1
CASSSEASGSSYNEQFF
TGCGCCAGCAGCTCGGAGGCTAGCGGGAGCTCCTACAATGAGCAGTTCTTC
>TRBJ2-2|TRBD2|NA|TRBV9
CASSILGGANTGELFF
TGTGCCAGCAGTATACTCGGGGGGGCTAACACCGGGGAGCTGTTTTTT
>TRBJ1-5|NA|NA|TRBV2
CASRGDPGVGESNQPQHF
TGTGCCAGCAGGGGGGACCCAGGGGTCGGCGAAAGCAATCAGCCCCAGCATTTT
>TRBJ2-5|NA|NA|TRBV1
CTSKRGDWTSGTRGLNKETQYF
TGCACCAGCAAGAGGGGGGATTGGACTAGCGGGACGAGGGGCCTAAATAAGGAGACCCAGTACTTC
>TRBJ1-4|NA|NA|TRBV5-1
CASSREGSNEKLFF
TGCGCCAGCAGCCGGGAGGGGTCTAATGAAAAACTGTTTTTT
>TRBJ2-3|TRBD2|NA|TRBV28
CASSLVVAGGTDTQYF
TGTGCCAGCAGTTTGGTCGTAGCGGGAGGGACAGATACGCAGTATTTT
>TRBJ2-2|NA|NA|TRBV27
CASSLPGAGELFF
TGTGCCAGCAGTTTACCGGGCGCCGGGGAGCTGTTTTTT
>TRBJ1-1|NA|NA|TRBV5-5
CASSLLWQGNTEAFF
TGTGCCAGCAGCTTGCTGTGGCAGGGGAACACTGAAGCTTTCTTT
>TRBJ2-7|TRBD2|NA|TRBV5-1
CASSPGLESLEQYF
TGCGCCAGCAGCCCCGGACTAGAATCTCTCGAGCAGTACTTC
>TRBJ2-2|NA|NA|TRBV11-1
CASSLNPGRDTGELFF
TGTGCCAGCAGCTTAAACCCAGGCAGGGACACCGGGGAGCTGTTTTTT
>TRBJ2-5|NA|NA|TRBV4-1
CASRGPGRERGQETQYF
TGCGCCAGCAGGGGGCCGGGACGGGAGCGTGGCCAAGAGACCCAGTACTTC
>TRBJ1-5|TRBD1|NA|TRBV5-1
CASSFDREEQSQHF
TGCGCCAGCAGCTTCGACAGGGAGGAGCAGTCCCAGCATTTT
>TRBJ2-1|NA|NA|TRBV28
CASSLGGRAYNEQFF
TGTGCCAGCAGTTTAGGGGGTCGAGCTTACAATGAGCAGTTCTTC
>TRBJ2-7|TRBD2|NA|TRBV4-3
CASSQRGTPTYEQYF
TGCGCCAGCAGCCAGCGGGGGACTCCGACCTACGAGCAGTACTTC
>TRBJ2-4|NA|NA|TRBV28
CASSGTGKNIQYF
TGTGCCAGCAGCGGGACTGGCAAAAACATTCAGTACTTC